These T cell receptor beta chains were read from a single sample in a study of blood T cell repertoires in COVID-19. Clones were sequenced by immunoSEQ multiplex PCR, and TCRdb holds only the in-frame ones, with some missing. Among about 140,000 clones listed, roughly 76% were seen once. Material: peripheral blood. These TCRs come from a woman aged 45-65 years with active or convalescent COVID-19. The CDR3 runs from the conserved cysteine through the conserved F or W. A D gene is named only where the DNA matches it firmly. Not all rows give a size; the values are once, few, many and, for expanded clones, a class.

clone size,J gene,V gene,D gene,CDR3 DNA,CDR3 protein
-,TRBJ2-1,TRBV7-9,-,TGTGCCAGCAGCTTAGGGGCGGGGGCCGCTACACATGAGCAGTTCTTC,CASSLGAGAATHEQFF
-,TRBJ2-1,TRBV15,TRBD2,TGTGCCACCAGCAACAATCCCGCCGGACTAGCGGGAGTAAATGAGCAGTTCTTC,CATSNNPAGLAGVNEQFF
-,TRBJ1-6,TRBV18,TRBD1,TGTGCCAGCTCACCACAGGGGGCAGATTCACCCCTCCACTTT,CASSPQGADSPLHF
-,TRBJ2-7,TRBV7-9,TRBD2,TGTGCCAGCCACGTCCGGGGGGACGAGCAGTACTTC,CASHVRGDEQYF
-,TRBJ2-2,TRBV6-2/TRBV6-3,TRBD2,TGTGCCAGCAGTCCGGGACTAGGAAGAGGGGAGCTGTTTTTT,CASSPGLGRGELFF
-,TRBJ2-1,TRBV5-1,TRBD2,TGCGCCAGCAGCAAATTAGCGGGAGGCACCCCCAATGAGCAGTTCTTC,CASSKLAGGTPNEQFF
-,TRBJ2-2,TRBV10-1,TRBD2,TGCGCCAGCAGTGAGCTCCGGGTTTCGTTTCCGGGACTAGCGGGGAACACCGGGGAGCTGTTTTTT,CASSELRVSFPGLAGNTGELFF
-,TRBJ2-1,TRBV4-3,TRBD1,TGCGCCAGCAGTCGGGACGGGACAGGGGAGGATGAGCAGTTCTTC,CASSRDGTGEDEQFF
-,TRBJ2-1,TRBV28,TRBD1,TGTGCCAGCAGCAGGGGGCGGGGTGAGCAGTTCTTC,CASSRGRGEQFF
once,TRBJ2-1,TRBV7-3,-,TGTGCCAGCAGCTTCGCTAGGACAGCCAGTCTGAATGAGCAGTTCTTC,CASSFARTASLNEQFF
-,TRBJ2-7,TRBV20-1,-,TGCAGTGCTATGACTACTTACGAGCAGTACTTC,CSAMTTYEQYF
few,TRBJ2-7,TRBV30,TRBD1,TGTGCCTGGGGGGACAGCCTATCCTACGAGCAGTACTTC,CAWGDSLSYEQYF
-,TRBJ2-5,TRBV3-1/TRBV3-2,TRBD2,TGTGCCAGCAGCCCAAATAGCGGGGGGGGTCGAGAGACCCAGTACTTC,CASSPNSGGGRETQYF
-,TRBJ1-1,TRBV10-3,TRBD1,TGTGCCATCAGTGAAACGGGACAGGGGAACACTGAAGCTTTCTTT,CAISETGQGNTEAFF
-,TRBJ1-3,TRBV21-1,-,TGTGCCAGCATTCCAGACTCTGGAAACACCATATATTTT,CASIPDSGNTIYF
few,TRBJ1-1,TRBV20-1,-,TGCAGGGCGACGGGGAACACTGAAGCTTTCTTT,CRATGNTEAFF
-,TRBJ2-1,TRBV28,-,TGTGCCAGCACCCCCGAAACCGTTCTACGAAAGCAGTTCTTC,CASTPETVLRKQFF
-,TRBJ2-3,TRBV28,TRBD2,TGTGCCAGCAGTTTATTTGCTAGCGGGAGAGATACGCAGTATTTT,CASSLFASGRDTQYF
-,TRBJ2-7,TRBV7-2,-,TGTGCCAGCAGTAAGGGGCAGGACTACGAGCAGTACTTC,CASSKGQDYEQYF